Below, 14 T cell receptor beta chains from the same sample are listed, as sequenced in a study of CD8 T cells in ankylosing spondylitis. Study results and caveats: Seemingly distinctive of ankylosing spondylitis blood was a TCR beta motif formed by eight highly homologous variants.

Which antigens these TCRs recognize remains unknown. TCRdb itself ran the 5' RACE reads through MiXCR, one entry per CDR3 protein. The sample records roughly 670,000 distinct CDR3 sequences, roughly 19% being singletons. Source material: blood, either unsorted or a sorted T cell fraction (not recorded which). The origin of the receptors is a male donor with ankylosing spondylitis.

In its sample, this clonotype was seen many times. The chain has TRBV7-2 and TRBJ1-1; no clear D gene. V lost 6 bases and J lost 1, with 9 bases in between. Germline CDR1 reads SGHTA; CDR2 reads FQGNSA. This CDR3 region has 13 residues. The chain's CDR3 is CASSFRRNTEAFF. In DNA form, the CDR3 reads TGTGCCAGCAGTTTTCGACGGAACACTGAAGCTTTCTTT. The variable domain in full, completed from reference TRBV7-2 and TRBJ1-1, reads GAGVSQSPSNKVTEKGKDVELRCDPISGHTALYWYRQSLGQGLEFLIYFQGNSAPDKSGLPSDRFSAERTGGSVSTLTIQRTQQEDSAVYLCASSFRRNTEAFFGQGTRLTVV.

The rearrangement uses TRBV29-1 and TRBJ1-1; TRBD1 matches at 7 bases. The CDR3 loop spans 15 amino acids. The trim removed 4 bases at V and 0 bases at J, leaving 8 bases unmatched. The germline V gene encodes CDR1 SQVTM and CDR2 ANQGSEA. CDR3 loop: CSVGQGWEVNTEAFF. For the CDR3, the DNA is TGCAGCGTTGGACAGGGTTGGGAGGTGAACACTGAAGCTTTCTTT.

This chain links TRBV29-1 with TRBJ2-3; 8 bases map to TRBD2. With V trimmed by 7 bases and J by 4 bases, 13 bases remained unmatched. CDR1 and CDR2 (germline): SQVTM, ANQGSEA. The CDR3 is made up of 15 amino acids. CDR3 residues: CSARGGGGRPDTQYF. The CDR3 DNA reads TGCAGCGCCAGAGGTGGCGGGGGGAGGCCAGATACGCAGTATTTT.

V gene TRBV12-3 or TRBV12-4 combines with J gene TRBJ2-3; 8 positions match TRBD2. V trimming: 4 bases; J trimming: 1 base; junction bases outside the gene matches: 1. The length of the CDR3 is 14 residues. Here the CDR3 reads CASSSGLGTDTQYF. The CDR3 DNA reads as TGTGCCAGCAGTTCGGGACTAGGCACAGATACGCAGTATTTT.

With regard to this clonotype: The junction departs from germline at one end; a sequencing error may be responsible. The rearrangement joins TRBV11-2 to TRBJ2-1, with 10 positions matching TRBD2. Per the germline V gene, CDR1 is SGHAT and CDR2 is FQNNGV. The CDR3 is 13 residues long. The CDR3 nucleotides are TGTGCCAGCAGATTAGCGGGGGGACATGAGCAGTTCTTC. This sequence encodes CASRLAGGHEQFF.

This clonotype came up a few times. This chain joins TRBV29-1 and TRBJ2-5; TRBD2 might be the D (6 bases). The CDR3 sequence is 15 residues long. The V end was cut by 7 bases, the J end by 1 base, with 19 bases between. The V gene's germline CDR1 is SQVTM and CDR2 ANQGSEA. The CDR3 DNA follows: TGCAGCGCCCCACTGGAGGGAGGTTTCCAAGAGACCCAGTACTTC. Translating it yields CSAPLEGGFQETQYF.

This clonotype was observed many times. The rearrangement joins TRBV5-1 to TRBJ1-1; D is perhaps TRBD1 (5 bases). CDR3 length: 12 residues. The V gene lost 4 bases and the J gene lost 7 bases, with 11 bases spanning the gap. The germline V gene has CDR1 SGHRS and CDR2 YFSETQ. The CDR3 reads CASSLGHSEAFF. CDR3 DNA sequence: TGCGCCAGCAGCCTCGGACACAGTGAAGCTTTCTTT.

This clonotype was detected only a few times. The V gene is TRBV27, the J gene TRBJ1-5; D is perhaps TRBD1 (5 bases). V gave up 4 bases and J gave up 4 bases, with 11 bases separating them. Germline loops: CDR1 MNHEY, CDR2 SMNVEV (reference sequence). This CDR3 is 14 amino acids long. The CDR3 protein is CASSSGQVNQPQHF. In DNA, the CDR3 is TGTGCCAGCAGTTCGGGGCAGGTTAATCAGCCCCAGCATTTT.

This chain links TRBV3-1 with TRBJ2-3, with 9 nucleotides matching TRBD1. The CDR3 length is 15 residues. CDR1 and CDR2 from the germline V gene are LGHDT and YNNKEL (reference sequence). V trimming: 4 bases; J trimming: 5 bases; junction bases outside the gene matches: 7. CDR3 nucleotide sequence: TGTGCCAGCAGCCCGGTCCCGGGACAGGGAGATACGCAGTATTTT. It translates to CASSPVPGQGDTQYF.

This chain connects TRBV28 to TRBJ2-1; 7 bases align to TRBD1. V lost 6 bases to trimming and J lost 9 bases; unmatched junction nucleotides: 20. Germline values: CDR1 MDHEN, CDR2 SYDVKM. This CDR3 has 17 residues. CDR3 in DNA: TGTGCCAGCAGCCTACCTTCGACAGGGCCGCCGGGGAGTGAGCAGTTCTTC. This codes for CASSLPSTGPPGSEQFF.

In its sample, this clonotype was seen a few times. This sequence joins TRBV28 and TRBJ1-6; D gene ambiguous. In germline, CDR1 is MDHEN, CDR2 SYDVKM. V was pared by 6 bases and J by 5 bases, with 5 bases between. The CDR3 totals 12 residues. The CDR3 DNA follows: TGTGCCAGCAGCTGGGATAATTCACCCCTCCACTTT. Protein sequence: CASSWDNSPLHF.

The chain joins TRBV25-1 to TRBJ2-5, with D possibly matching TRBD1 (7 bases). The CDR3 consists of 15 residues. V was cut by 5 bases and J by 5 bases, with 18 bases left in between. From germline, CDR1 is MGHDK and CDR2 SYGVNS. The CDR3 nucleotides read TGTGCCAGCAGTCGCGGAGGGGGCTGGAGGGAGACCCAGTACTTC. Translating it yields CASSRGGGWRETQYF.

The table lists this clonotype with a few counts. The chain joins TRBV25-1 to TRBJ1-5, with D hard to call. The germline gives CDR1 MGHDK, CDR2 SYGVNS. The CDR3 extends over 14 amino acids. Deletions cut 10 bases from V and 0 bases from J, with 13 bases between. The CDR3 nucleotides read TGTGCCACCCCGACGGTCCTTAGCAATCAGCCCCAGCATTTT. This translates into CATPTVLSNQPQHF.

A word on this clonotype: One end of the junction varies from germline; a read error may be responsible. The genes are TRBV12-3 or TRBV12-4 and TRBJ1-1, with TRBD1 identical over 9 bases. The CDR3 sequence is 14 residues long. The CDR3 sequence is CASSLSDRGGEALF. The CDR3 coding sequence is TGTGCCAGCAGTTTATCGGACAGGGGTGGTGAAGCACTCTTT.